A single sample is the source of the 13 T cell receptor beta chains below, sequenced in a study of blood T cell repertoires in COVID-19. Method: immunoSEQ multiplex PCR; TCRdb's copy keeps in-frame clones and lacks some. Of 200,000 or so clones in the sample, 86% were seen once. The sequencing input was peripheral blood. These TCRs come from a woman aged 50 to 60 with acute or convalescent COVID-19.

The chain recombines TRBV5-1 with TRBJ1-2, with D possibly TRBD1 on 5 matching bases. Germline V gene lookup returns CDR1 SGHRS and CDR2 YFSETQ. Deletions cut 0 bases from V and 4 bases from J, with 10 bases between. This CDR3 spans 14 amino acids. CDR3 protein: CASSLDQGAYGYTF. DNA for the CDR3: TGCGCCAGCAGCTTGGATCAGGGCGCCTATGGCTACACCTTC.

The gene calls are TRBV9 and TRBJ2-1; 11 nucleotides agree with TRBD2. V was pared by 2 bases and J by 6 bases, with 4 bases of the junction left unmatched. In germline, CDR1 is SGDLS, CDR2 YYNGEE. The CDR3 contains 15 residues. The CDR3 here is CASSVNSGRANEQFF. For the CDR3, the DNA is TGTGCCAGCAGCGTTAATAGCGGGAGGGCCAATGAGCAGTTCTTC.

V is TRBV5-5 and J is TRBJ2-1; D remains unclear. Germline V gene data show CDR1 as SGHKS and CDR2 as YYEKEE (reference sequence). This CDR3 region has 16 residues. Trimming removed 0 bases from V and 2 bases from J, with 12 bases in between. CDR3 sequence (DNA): TGTGCCAGCAGCTTGGCCGCGGCTACCACCTACAATGAGCAGTTCTTC. Protein product: CASSLAAATTYNEQFF. Drawing the rest from reference TRBV5-5 and TRBJ2-1, the complete variable domain is DAGVTQSPTHLIKTRGQQVTLRCSPISGHKSVSWYQQVLGQGPQFIFQYYEKEERGRGNFPDRFSARQFPNYSSELNVNALLLGDSALYLCASSLAAATTYNEQFFGPGTRLTVL.

This chain connects TRBV3-1 (or the pseudogene TRBV3-2) to TRBJ1-2, with 10 bases matching TRBD1. The junction had 5 bases not matched to a gene; V was cut back by 4 bases and J by 3 bases. Germline assignment: CDR1 LGHDT and CDR2 YNNKEL (reference sequence). CDR3 length: 15 amino acids. The CDR3 bases are TGTGCCAGCAGCCTATGGGACAGGGGAGACTATGGCTACACCTTC. As protein: CASSLWDRGDYGYTF.

The sample holds a few counts of this clone. The V and J genes are TRBV4-2 and TRBJ1-3; D is perhaps TRBD1 (6 bases). V shed 4 bases and J shed 0 bases, with 16 bases lying between them. The CDR3 is 17 amino acids. The germline CDR1 and CDR2 sequences are LGHNA and YNFKEQ. The CDR3 protein is CASSPMGGGLSGNTIYF. The DNA of the CDR3 is TGTGCCAGCAGCCCAATGGGCGGGGGGCTCTCTGGAAACACCATATATTTT.

This chain joins TRBV14 and TRBJ1-2, with D possibly being TRBD1 (6 bases). The V end lost 3 bases, the J end lost 8 bases, and 16 bases lay between the germline ends. CDR1 and CDR2 from the germline V gene are SGHDN and FVKESK. CDR3 length equals 14 residues. The CDR3 loop reads CASSHLLQGVGYTF. DNA of the CDR3: TGTGCCAGCAGCCACCTATTACAGGGTGTAGGCTACACCTTC.

This rearrangement joins TRBV6-5 to TRBJ1-6; D gene uncertain. The CDR3 runs to 15 residues. CDR1 is MNHEY, CDR2 SVGAGI, per germline. V lost 6 bases and J 6 bases, leaving 15 bases between the germline ends. The CDR3 DNA reads as TGTGCCAGCAGGCCCGAGGGAGGATTTAATTCACCCCTCCACTTT. This gives the protein CASRPEGGFNSPLHF.

This chain links TRBV5-4 with TRBJ2-1; TRBD2 matches 8 bases. Germline loops: CDR1 SGHNT, CDR2 YYREEE (reference sequence). V trimming: 2 bases; J trimming: 2 bases; junction bases outside the gene matches: 6. This CDR3 region has 16 residues. The CDR3 loop is CASSFGQRGTYNEQFF. The CDR3 DNA reads TGTGCCAGCAGCTTCGGACAGCGGGGGACCTACAATGAGCAGTTCTTC.

V usage is TRBV6-5 and J usage is TRBJ1-2; D gene uncertain. V lost 5 bases, J lost 4 bases, and 14 bases lay in between. The CDR3 spans 14 residues. Per germline, CDR1 MNHEY and CDR2 SVGAGI. CDR3 DNA sequence: TGTGCCAGCAGTACCCGCCAGTCGTTCTATGGCTACACCTTC. This gives the protein CASSTRQSFYGYTF.

The genes are TRBV27 and TRBJ1-5; D is unclear. Germline assignment: CDR1 MNHEY and CDR2 SMNVEV (reference sequence). Trimming took off 7 bases at V and 7 bases at J, with 26 bases between the two ends. The CDR3 runs 17 residues. The CDR3: CASIPPPRTEVYQPQHF. CDR3 bases: TGTGCCAGCATCCCTCCTCCCAGGACGGAGGTTTACCAGCCCCAGCATTTT.

The rearrangement uses TRBV3-1 (or the pseudogene TRBV3-2) and TRBJ1-5, with 8 bases fitting TRBD1. The ends lost 1 base at V and 3 bases at J; junction bases unmatched: 2. This CDR3 is built from 15 residues. In germline, CDR1 is LGHDT, CDR2 YNNKEL (reference sequence). The DNA of the CDR3 is TGTGCCAGCAGCCAAGGGCAGGGGGCCAATCAGCCCCAGCATTTT. Translated: CASSQGQGANQPQHF.

This chain links TRBV18 with TRBJ2-3; possible D gene TRBD1, 6 bases. Deletions cut 3 bases from V and 2 bases from J, with 12 bases between. The germline V gene encodes CDR1 KGHSH and CDR2 LQKENI. The CDR3 is 15 residues long. CDR3 sequence: CASSPPGHPTDTQYF. CDR3 bases: TGTGCCAGCTCACCCCCGGGACACCCCACAGATACGCAGTATTTT.

The chain is built from TRBV27 and TRBJ1-1; TRBD1 might be the D (6 bases). There are 13 residues in the CDR3. CDR1 and CDR2 (germline): MNHEY, SMNVEV (reference sequence). Trimming removed 6 bases from V and 7 bases from J, with 15 bases in between. CDR3 protein: CASREQGRVEAFF. The CDR3 nucleotides are TGTGCCAGCAGAGAACAGGGACGGGTTGAAGCTTTCTTT.